The rows below give T cell receptor beta chains drawn from one sample of a study of blood T cell repertoires in COVID-19. TCRdb keeps only in-frame clones here, not all; method: immunoSEQ multiplex PCR. This table holds about 300,000 clones, less than 85% found once. Specimen: PBMCs or T cells enriched from blood (not recorded which). The receptors were sampled from a young woman who had been exposed to COVID-19. The CDR3 runs from the conserved cysteine through the conserved F or W. The D gene is left open where the match is weak. Part of the rows lack a size; the others show once, few, many or a class for expanded clones.

J gene	D gene	V gene	clone size	CDR3 DNA	CDR3 protein
TRBJ1-3	-	TRBV14	-	TGTGCCAGCAGCCGATCCAGTCTTCTCTCTGGAAACACCATATATTTT	CASSRSSLLSGNTIYF
TRBJ2-1	-	TRBV6-4	-	TGTGCCAGCAGTGATCGACCGACAGCCACTATCCATGAGCAGTTCTTC	CASSDRPTATIHEQFF
TRBJ1-2	-	TRBV28	-	TGTGCCAGCAGTTACGGAGACAGGCCCATTTCAGGCTACACCTTC	CASSYGDRPISGYTF
TRBJ2-2	-	TRBV4-2	-	TGTGCCAGCAGCCAGTCCCGAGGGAACACCGGGGAGCTGTTTTTT	CASSQSRGNTGELFF
TRBJ2-3	-	TRBV4-3	-	TGCGCCAGCAGCCAAGAGGCCGGGGTCTACACAGATACGCAGTATTTT	CASSQEAGVYTDTQYF
TRBJ1-2	-	TRBV5-4	-	TGTGCCAGCAGCTTAGACGGGAACTATGGCTACACCTTC	CASSLDGNYGYTF
TRBJ2-2	-	TRBV19	-	TGTGCCAGTAGTCGGCCACAGGGTCTGTACACCGGGGAGCTGTTTTTT	CASSRPQGLYTGELFF
TRBJ2-5	TRBD2	TRBV7-8	-	TGTGCCAGCAGCTTAGGGGGGGGAAGGGAGACCCAGTACTTC	CASSLGGGRETQYF
TRBJ2-1	TRBD2	TRBV20-1	-	TGCAGTGCTACTGACCCCACTAGCGGGGGGGCGATTAATGAGCAGTTCTTC	CSATDPTSGGAINEQFF
TRBJ1-1	-	TRBV10-2	once	TGCGCCAGCCAAGATACATTACAGGGAGACACTGAAGCTTTCTTT	CASQDTLQGDTEAFF
TRBJ2-1	TRBD1	TRBV4-3	-	TGCGCCAGCAGCCAGGGGGCACAGGGGGCGGGTAATGAGCAGTTCTTC	CASSQGAQGAGNEQFF
TRBJ2-3	TRBD2	TRBV7-2	once	TGTGCCAGCAGCTTAGTGGGGACTAGCGGGACAGATACGCAGTATTTT	CASSLVGTSGTDTQYF
TRBJ2-7	TRBD1	TRBV19	-	TGTGCCAGTAGTATAGGGCCAGGGGGCGAAGGTCGATACGAGCAGTACTTC	CASSIGPGGEGRYEQYF
TRBJ1-6	-	TRBV13	once	TGTGCCAGCAGCCCTGTAACCGGGACATCCCTCCACTTT	CASSPVTGTSLHF
TRBJ2-5	TRBD1	TRBV9	-	TGTGCCAGCAGCGTAGGGGGGACAGTAAGAGAGACCCAGTACTTC	CASSVGGTVRETQYF
TRBJ1-4	TRBD1	TRBV28	-	TGTGCCAGCATCCTTGGACAGGATAATGAAAAACTGTTTTTT	CASILGQDNEKLFF
TRBJ1-2	TRBD1	TRBV4-2	few	TGTGCCAGCAGCCAAGGCCCGGGACAGGGTAGCTATGGCTACACCTTC	CASSQGPGQGSYGYTF
TRBJ2-7	-	TRBV7-9	-	TGTGCCAGCAGCTTAGCCCCGACAGACGAGCAGTACTTC	CASSLAPTDEQYF
TRBJ1-3	-	TRBV27	-	TGTGCCAGCAGTTTATACGGCTCTGGAAACACCATATATTTT	CASSLYGSGNTIYF
TRBJ2-7	TRBD1	TRBV30	-	TGTGCCTGGAGAGGCCGGGACAGGGCCTACGAGCAGTACTTC	CAWRGRDRAYEQYF
TRBJ2-5	-	TRBV6-2/TRBV6-3	-	TGTGCCAGCAGTTACTCGAAAGTTTCAGACTACCAAGAGACCCAGTACTTC	CASSYSKVSDYQETQYF
TRBJ2-3	-	TRBV7-3	-	TGTGCCAGCAGCTTAGGCAGATCCACAGATACGCAGTATTTT	CASSLGRSTDTQYF
TRBJ1-4	-	TRBV6-2/TRBV6-3	-	TGTGCCAGCAGTTATCTGGCCAGGGGCGAAAAACTGTTTTTT	CASSYLARGEKLFF
TRBJ2-7	-	TRBV28	-	TGTGCCAGCAGTAAGCGTGGTCGGCTCGACGAGCAGTACTTC	CASSKRGRLDEQYF
TRBJ1-2	TRBD1	TRBV6-5	-	TGTGCCAGCAGTTACTCGAGGACAGGGGGCTATGGCTACACCTTC	CASSYSRTGGYGYTF
TRBJ2-5	TRBD2	TRBV7-9	-	TGTGCCAGCAGCCGTAAAATAGCGGGGGGGCCGGAGACCCAGTACTTC	CASSRKIAGGPETQYF
TRBJ1-5	-	TRBV19	-	TGTGCCAGTAGTGGACAGCTTAATCAGCCCCAGCATTTT	CASSGQLNQPQHF
TRBJ2-1	TRBD1	TRBV10-2	-	TGCGCCAGCAGCTCGGGACAGGGGGTCAACAATGAGCAGTTCTTC	CASSSGQGVNNEQFF
TRBJ2-6	TRBD2	TRBV4-3	-	TGCGCCAGCAGCCAAGAACTGGGGAGGGCAGGACCCGTCCTGACTTTC	CASSQELGRAGPVLTF
TRBJ1-3	-	TRBV10-3	-	TGTGCCATCAGTGACTGGGACAATACGGGAAACACCATATATTTT	CAISDWDNTGNTIYF
TRBJ1-3	-	TRBV4-1	-	TGCGCCAGCAGACAAGTCGAACATCTCTCTGGAAACACCATATATTTT	CASRQVEHLSGNTIYF
TRBJ1-2	-	TRBV28	once	TGTGCCAGCAGTTTGGCGGGGGCGTGGGACTATGGCTACACCTTC	CASSLAGAWDYGYTF
TRBJ1-1	-	TRBV4-1	-	TGCGCCAGCTCCTCGGGGGGCACTGAAGCTTTCTTT	CASSSGGTEAFF
TRBJ2-3	TRBD2	TRBV9	-	TGTGCCAGCAGCGGCGGGGGGATCGGGACAGATACGCAGTATTTT	CASSGGGIGTDTQYF
TRBJ1-6	-	TRBV6-5	-	TGTGCCAGTTTGACAGACCTTAATTCACCCCTCCACTTT	CASLTDLNSPLHF